The clone carrying this T cell receptor beta chain came up many times. Germline lookup yields CDR1 SGHRS and CDR2 YFSETQ. V lost 1 base and J 0 bases, leaving 10 bases between the germline ends. This CDR3 region has 16 residues. TCRdb fed the RT-PCR reads into MiXCR, producing one record per CDR3 protein. The data hold about 680,000 distinct CDR3 sequences, with 12% to 15% observed a single time. This clonotype was obtained from a female donor in good health, serving as a healthy control. The sample comprised memory CD4+ T cells from blood. J is TRBJ2-2 and V is TRBV5-1, with unresolved D. The CDR3 protein is CASSLSSGTNTGELFF. The DNA for the CDR3 is TGCGCCAGCAGCTTGTCAAGTGGAACGAACACCGGGGAGCTGTTTTTT. Using reference TRBV5-1 and TRBJ2-2 for the parts outside the CDR3, the full variable domain is KAGVTQTPRYLIKTRGQQVTLSCSPISGHRSVSWYQQTPGQGLQFLFEYFSETQRNKGNFPGRFSGRQFSNSRSEMNVSTLELGDSALYLCASSLSSGTNTGELFFGEGSRLTVL.